Listed here are 25 T cell receptor beta chains from one sample, sequenced in a study of post-analysis software for immune sequencing data. Their antigen targets remain unknown. Study-wide points: TRBV5-6, TRBV5-1 and TRBV20-1 were among roughly five TRBV segments more frequent in patients than controls.

Unique molecular identifiers had been added to the TCR beta cDNA libraries. One entry per CDR3 protein results from TCRdb running MiXCR on the PCR reads. The data show fewer than 550,000 distinct CDR3 sequences, 30% to 40% seen once. Sequencing was done on a sample of blood. The receptor source for this set is a girl under 18 with multiple sclerosis.

The sample holds a few counts of this clonotype. The chain couples TRBV9 to TRBJ2-5, with a possible D match to TRBD2 (6 bases). Germline loops: CDR1 SGDLS, CDR2 YYNGEE. Deletions cut 0 bases from V and 5 bases from J, with 11 bases between. The CDR3 covers 14 residues. CDR3 residues: CASSVGLRGETQYF. The CDR3 region has the DNA TGTGCCAGCAGCGTAGGACTCCGGGGGGAGACCCAGTACTTC.

The chain uses TRBV12-3 or TRBV12-4 and TRBJ1-1; TRBD1 matches 8 bases. The CDR3 has 14 residues. Unmatched junction bases numbered 9, after V lost 7 bases and J lost 5 bases. This chain's CDR3 is CASTSGQVGTEAFF. The CDR3 DNA is TGTGCCAGCACCTCGGGACAGGTGGGGACTGAAGCTTTCTTT.

The J gene is TRBJ1-1, the V gene TRBV7-8; unclear D gene. Germline values: CDR1 SGHVS, CDR2 FQNEAQ. Trimming stripped 5 bases from V and 4 bases from J, with 8 bases between. There are 12 residues in the CDR3. CDR3 nucleotides: TGTGCCAGCAGCCTAAGGGTCACTGAAGCTTTCTTT. This encodes CASSLRVTEAFF.

The rearrangement uses TRBV11-2 and TRBJ1-2, with D unresolved. CDR1 is SGHAT and CDR2 is FQNNGV in the germline V gene. Trimming stripped 5 bases from V and 7 bases from J, with 14 bases between. The CDR3 totals 13 residues. The CDR3 DNA follows: TGTGCCAGCAGCCCATCCGGGAGAAGTGGCTACACCTTC. Encoded protein: CASSPSGRSGYTF.

This clonotype was seen a handful of times. This chain connects TRBV12-3 or TRBV12-4 to TRBJ1-5; D ambiguous. The CDR3 length is 12 residues. V lost 3 bases, J lost 6 bases, and 6 bases lay in between. As DNA, the CDR3 is TGTGCCAGCAGTTTGGACCCTCAGCCCCAGCATTTT. It specifies CASSLDPQPQHF.

This chain connects TRBV12-3 or TRBV12-4 to TRBJ1-2; TRBD1 might be the D (6 bases). Deletions cut 1 base from V and 7 bases from J, with 13 bases between. The CDR3 covers 14 residues. As DNA, the CDR3 is TGTGCCAGCAGTTTAGTCGCCAGGGGCGGTGGCTACACCTTC. It specifies CASSLVARGGGYTF.

The rearrangement joins TRBV29-1 to TRBJ2-2; the match to TRBD2 covers 11 bases. The V segment lost 6 bases and the J segment 0 bases; nucleotides outside the gene matches: 15. There are 19 residues in the CDR3. The germline CDR1 and CDR2 sequences are SQVTM and ANQGSEA. The CDR3: CSVGTSGVTGLPNTGELFF. The CDR3 region has the DNA TGCAGCGTCGGGACTAGCGGAGTCACCGGCCTCCCGAACACCGGGGAGCTGTTTTTT.

This chain uses TRBV20-1 with TRBJ2-7; possible D gene TRBD2, 5 bases. CDR3 length: 11 residues. V dropped 6 bases and J dropped 3 bases, with 9 bases sitting between them. CDR1 is DFQATT and CDR2 is SNEGSKA in the germline V gene (reference sequence). The DNA for the CDR3 is TGCAGTGCCGGGATGGGCTACGAGCAGTACTTC. The encoded protein is CSAGMGYEQYF.

The chain carries TRBV24-1 and TRBJ2-3, with unresolved D. This CDR3 is 13 amino acids long. Germline V lookup: CDR1 KGHDR, CDR2 SFDVKD. V was pared by 5 bases and J by 6 bases, with 11 bases between. CDR3 sequence reads: CATSAPKADTQYF. CDR3 coding DNA: TGTGCCACCAGTGCCCCCAAAGCCGATACGCAGTATTTT.

The genes are TRBV5-6 and TRBJ1-2; a weak D match, TRBD1 (6 bases). Germline V gives CDR1 SGHDT, CDR2 YYEEEE. This CDR3 region has 14 residues. V was clipped by 0 bases and J by 5 bases, with 11 bases between them. The CDR3 loop is CASSLAGTIYGYTF. The CDR3, as DNA: TGTGCCAGCAGCTTGGCCGGGACAATATATGGCTACACCTTC.

The genes are TRBV6-6 and TRBJ1-6; D call uncertain. V gave up 7 bases and J gave up 4 bases, with 20 bases separating them. CDR1 and CDR2 (germline): MNHNY, SVGAGI (reference sequence). The CDR3 is 17 amino acids. The chain's CDR3 is CASMTTGRGKYNSPLHF. The CDR3 DNA reads TGTGCCAGCATGACGACTGGCCGGGGAAAGTATAATTCACCCCTCCACTTT.

The table lists this clonotype with a few counts. CDR3 loop: CSASRSGGLYGYTF. The CDR3 DNA reads TGCAGTGCTAGTAGAAGCGGGGGCCTCTATGGCTACACCTTC. The rearrangement links TRBV20-1 to TRBJ1-2; possibly TRBD1 for D (6 bases). V was trimmed by 3 bases and J by 4 bases, leaving 15 bases between them. This CDR3 comprises 14 residues. Germline lookup yields CDR1 DFQATT and CDR2 SNEGSKA (reference sequence).

This clonotype was picked up a small number of times. The chain employs TRBV15 and TRBJ2-3; D is unclear. V lost 1 base to trimming and J lost 2 bases, with 16 bases between them. The CDR3 has 17 amino acids. Germline V gene data show CDR1 as LNHNV and CDR2 as YYDKDF (reference sequence). This chain's CDR3 is CATSRVVRMQITDTQYF. CDR3 DNA sequence: TGTGCCACCAGCAGAGTTGTCAGGATGCAGATCACAGATACGCAGTATTTT. Looking up the rest from reference TRBV15 and TRBJ2-3 gives the full variable domain: DAMVIQNPRYQVTQFGKPVTLSCSQTLNHNVMYWYQQKSSQAPKLLFHYYDKDFNNEADTPDNFQSRRPNTSFCFLDIRSPGLGDTAMYLCATSRVVRMQITDTQYFGPGTRLTVL.

The J gene is TRBJ1-4, the V gene TRBV5-1; D remains unclear. The CDR3 is made up of 15 amino acids. V was pared by 1 base and J by 2 bases, with 9 bases between. Germline values: CDR1 SGHRS, CDR2 YFSETQ. The CDR3 DNA reads TGCGCCAGCAGCTTGTCCCAGCCGACTAATGAAAAACTGTTTTTT. Translating it yields CASSLSQPTNEKLFF.

In this sample, this clonotype turned up a few times. The chain is built from TRBV10-3 and TRBJ2-7; the D gene could be TRBD1 or TRBD2 (5 bases each). V lost 6 bases, J lost 7 bases, and 19 bases lay in between. Germline V gene lookup returns CDR1 ENHRY and CDR2 SYGVKD. This CDR3 is 14 amino acids long. CDR3 region: CAISRDARSREQYF. DNA of the CDR3: TGTGCCATCAGCCGGGACGCCAGAAGTAGGGAGCAGTACTTC.

The V and J genes are TRBV7-3 and TRBJ1-1; 8 positions match TRBD1. The germline gives CDR1 SGHTA, CDR2 FQGTGA. The V and J ends lost 0 bases and 5 bases, in that order; junction bases with no gene match: 5. The CDR3 has 15 amino acids. The CDR3: CASSLTVRGQTEAFF. The CDR3 region has the DNA TGTGCCAGCAGCTTAACCGTCAGGGGGCAAACTGAAGCTTTCTTT. The whole variable domain, filled in from reference TRBV7-3 and TRBJ1-1, reads GAGVSQTPSNKVTEKGKYVELRCDPISGHTALYWYRQSLGQGPEFLIYFQGTGAADDSGLPNDRFFAVRPEGSVSTLKIQRTERGDSAVYLCASSLTVRGQTEAFFGQGTRLTVV.

This chain links TRBV6-5 with TRBJ2-7, with D possibly matching TRBD1 (6 bases). Per germline, CDR1 MNHEY and CDR2 SVGAGI. CDR3 length equals 14 residues. Trimming removed 2 bases from V and 2 bases from J, with 10 bases in between. The CDR3 is CASSYAGVTYEQYF. CDR3 sequence (DNA): TGTGCCAGCAGTTACGCAGGGGTAACCTACGAGCAGTACTTC.

V usage is TRBV5-1 and J usage is TRBJ2-5; D possibly corresponds to TRBD2 (6 bases). The CDR3 is 13 amino acids. The germline gives CDR1 SGHRS, CDR2 YFSETQ. Between the trimmed V and J ends, which lost 7 bases and 4 bases, there was a span of 14 bases. This chain's CDR3 is CASAGLPAETQYF. For the CDR3, the DNA is TGCGCCAGCGCGGGACTCCCTGCAGAGACCCAGTACTTC.

This chain links TRBV4-1 with TRBJ2-1; D call uncertain. Trimming removed 0 bases from V and 8 bases from J, with 14 bases in between. Germline V gene lookup returns CDR1 MGHRA and CDR2 YSYEKL. The CDR3 loop spans 15 amino acids. CDR3 sequence: CASSQERVRLDEQFF. The CDR3 bases are TGCGCCAGCAGCCAAGAACGGGTCAGGCTCGATGAGCAGTTCTTC.

This clonotype turned up a few times. J is TRBJ2-3 and V is TRBV20-1, with D possibly matching TRBD2 (6 bases). Germline CDR1 is DFQATT and CDR2 is SNEGSKA (reference sequence). Between the trimmed V and J ends, which lost 3 bases and 6 bases, there was a span of 13 bases. The length of the CDR3 is 13 residues. CDR3 coding DNA: TGCAGTGCTAGCATCAGGAGCGGGGATACGCAGTATTTT. This encodes CSASIRSGDTQYF.

The chain couples TRBV7-8 to TRBJ2-3, with 7 bases aligning to TRBD2. Germline V gene sequence: CDR1 SGHVS, CDR2 FQNEAQ. The CDR3 extends over 16 amino acids. With 1 base clipped from V and 5 bases from J, the junction kept 9 bases outside the gene matches. CDR3 amino acids: CASSLERFPGGDTQYF. The CDR3 bases are TGTGCCAGCAGCTTAGAAAGGTTTCCGGGAGGAGATACGCAGTATTTT. Based on the CDR3 plus reference TRBV7-8 and TRBJ2-3, the full variable domain is GAGVSQSPRYKVAKRGQDVALRCDPISGHVSLFWYQQALGQGPEFLTYFQNEAQLDKSGLPSDRFFAERPEGSVSTLKIQRTQQEDSAVYLCASSLERFPGGDTQYFGPGTRLTVL.

Only a few counts were recorded for this clonotype. J is TRBJ1-4 and V is TRBV29-1, with D possibly matching TRBD1 (6 bases). V lost 5 bases, J lost 7 bases, and 17 bases lay in between. Germline CDR1 and CDR2: SQVTM and ANQGSEA. The CDR3 has 14 amino acids. This chain's CDR3 is CSVRLQGLTEKLFF. The DNA for the CDR3 is TGCAGCGTTCGGCTCCAGGGGTTAACTGAAAAACTGTTTTTT.

For the CDR3, the DNA is TGTGCCAGCAGGGCCGTCGGGGGAATCTCCTACAATGAGCAGTTCTTC. Amino acids: CASRAVGGISYNEQFF. The rearrangement joins TRBV6-5 to TRBJ2-1; possibly TRBD2 for D (6 bases). The CDR3 is 16 amino acids. Trimming shortened V by 6 bases and J by 0 bases, and 15 bases separated the two germline ends. The germline V gene has CDR1 MNHEY and CDR2 SVGAGI.

This clonotype occurred a few times. The chain joins TRBV6-5 to TRBJ1-1; unclear D gene. The CDR3 is 13 amino acids. Trimming left V 5 bases short and J 4 bases short, with 11 bases between. Germline V gene sequence: CDR1 MNHEY, CDR2 SVGAGI. CDR3 loop: CASSALRSTEAFF. The CDR3 DNA follows: TGTGCCAGCAGTGCCCTTAGGTCCACTGAAGCTTTCTTT.

The chain uses TRBV2 and TRBJ2-3; D gene uncertain. V was pared by 7 bases and J by 0 bases, with 11 bases between. CDR1 and CDR2 (germline): SNHLY, FYNNEI. The CDR3 covers 14 residues. The CDR3 DNA is TGTGCCAGCAACCCGGCAACTAGCACAGATACGCAGTATTTT. Its protein is CASNPATSTDTQYF. The full variable domain, completed using reference TRBV2 and TRBJ2-3, is EPEVTQTPSHQVTQMGQEVILRCVPISNHLYFYWYRQILGQKVEFLVSFYNNEISEKSEIFDDQFSVERPDGSNFTLKIRSTKLEDSAMYFCASNPATSTDTQYFGPGTRLTVL.